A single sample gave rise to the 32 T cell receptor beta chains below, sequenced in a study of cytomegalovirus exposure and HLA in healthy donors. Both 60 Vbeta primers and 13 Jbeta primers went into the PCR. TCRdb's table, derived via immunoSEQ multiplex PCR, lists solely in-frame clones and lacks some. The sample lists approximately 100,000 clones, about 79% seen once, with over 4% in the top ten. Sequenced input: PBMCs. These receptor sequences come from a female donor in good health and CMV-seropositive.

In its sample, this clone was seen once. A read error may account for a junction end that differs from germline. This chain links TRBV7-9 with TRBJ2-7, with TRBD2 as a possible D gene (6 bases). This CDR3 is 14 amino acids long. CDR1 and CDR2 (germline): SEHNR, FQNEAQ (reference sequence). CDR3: CSSSPTSLTYEQYF. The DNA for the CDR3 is TGTTCCAGCAGCCCTACTAGCCTTACCTACGAGCAGTACTTC.

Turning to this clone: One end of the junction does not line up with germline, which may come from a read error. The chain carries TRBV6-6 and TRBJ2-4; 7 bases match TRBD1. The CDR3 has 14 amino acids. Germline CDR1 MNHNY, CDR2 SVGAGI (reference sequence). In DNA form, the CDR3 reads TGTGCCAGCAGTCCACAGGGGACCAAAAACAGTCAGTACTTC. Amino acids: CASSPQGTKNSQYF.

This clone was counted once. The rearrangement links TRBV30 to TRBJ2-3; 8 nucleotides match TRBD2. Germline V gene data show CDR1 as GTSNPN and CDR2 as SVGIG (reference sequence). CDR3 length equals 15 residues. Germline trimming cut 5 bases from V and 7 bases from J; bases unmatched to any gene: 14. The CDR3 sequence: CAWGRGGGSINTQYF. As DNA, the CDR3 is TGTGCCTGGGGCCGGGGGGGTGGTTCGATAAATACGCAGTATTTT. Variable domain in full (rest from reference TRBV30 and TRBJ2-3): SQTIHQWPATLVQPVGSPLSLECTVEGTSNPNLYWYRQAAGRGLQLLFYSVGIGQISSEVPQNLSASRPQDRQFILSSKKLLLSDSGFYLCAWGRGGGSINTQYFGPGTRLTVL.

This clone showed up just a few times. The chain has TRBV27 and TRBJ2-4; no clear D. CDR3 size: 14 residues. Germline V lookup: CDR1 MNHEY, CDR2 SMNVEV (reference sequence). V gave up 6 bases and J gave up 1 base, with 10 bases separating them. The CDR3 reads CASRGLEAKNIQYF. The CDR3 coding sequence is TGTGCCAGCAGGGGTCTAGAGGCCAAAAACATTCAGTACTTC.

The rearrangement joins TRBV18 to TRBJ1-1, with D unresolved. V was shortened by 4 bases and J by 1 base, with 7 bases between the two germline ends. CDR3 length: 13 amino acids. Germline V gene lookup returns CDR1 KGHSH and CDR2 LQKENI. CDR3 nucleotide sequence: TGTGCCAGCTCACTCTCGGGGAACACTGAAGCTTTCTTT. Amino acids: CASSLSGNTEAFF.

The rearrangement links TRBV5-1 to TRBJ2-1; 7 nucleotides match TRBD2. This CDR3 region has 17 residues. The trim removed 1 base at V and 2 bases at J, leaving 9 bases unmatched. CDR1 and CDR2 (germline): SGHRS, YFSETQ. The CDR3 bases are TGCGCCAGCAGCTTGTTCGTAGCGGGCCCCCCCTACAATGAGCAGTTCTTC. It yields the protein CASSLFVAGPPYNEQFF.

The DNA of the CDR3 is TGTGCCAGCAAGGTCGAAGGGGGCTCTTTAAATCAGCCCCAGCATTTT. It is translated as CASKVEGGSLNQPQHF. V gene TRBV2 combines with J gene TRBJ1-5; TRBD1 matches 7 bases. Trimming removed 7 bases from V and 4 bases from J; junction bases left unmatched: 13. The CDR3 has 16 residues. The germline V gene encodes CDR1 SNHLY and CDR2 FYNNEI.

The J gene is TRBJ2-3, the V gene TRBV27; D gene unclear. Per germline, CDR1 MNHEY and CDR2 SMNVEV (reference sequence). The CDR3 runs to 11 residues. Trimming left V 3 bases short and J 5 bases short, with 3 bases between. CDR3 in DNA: TGTGCCAGCAGTTTTAGAGATACGCAGTATTTT. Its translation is CASSFRDTQYF.

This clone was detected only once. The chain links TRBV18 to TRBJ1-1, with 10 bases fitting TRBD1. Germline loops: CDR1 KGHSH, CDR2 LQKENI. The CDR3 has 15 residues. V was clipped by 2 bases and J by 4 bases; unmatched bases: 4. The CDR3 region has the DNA TGTGCCAGCTCACCAGACAGGGGGCAGAGCACTGAAGCTTTCTTT. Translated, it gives CASSPDRGQSTEAFF.

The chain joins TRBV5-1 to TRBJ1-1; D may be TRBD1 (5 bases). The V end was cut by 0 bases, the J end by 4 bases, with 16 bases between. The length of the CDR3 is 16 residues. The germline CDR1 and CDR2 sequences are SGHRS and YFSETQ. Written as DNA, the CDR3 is TGCGCCAGCAGCTTGGCCAAGCAGGGCCAAGGCACTGAAGCTTTCTTT. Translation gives CASSLAKQGQGTEAFF.

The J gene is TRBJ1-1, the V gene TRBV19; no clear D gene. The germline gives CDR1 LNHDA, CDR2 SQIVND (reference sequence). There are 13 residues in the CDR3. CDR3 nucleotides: TGTGCGACGACGAGGGAGTGGAACACTGAAGCTTTCTTT. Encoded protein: CATTREWNTEAFF.

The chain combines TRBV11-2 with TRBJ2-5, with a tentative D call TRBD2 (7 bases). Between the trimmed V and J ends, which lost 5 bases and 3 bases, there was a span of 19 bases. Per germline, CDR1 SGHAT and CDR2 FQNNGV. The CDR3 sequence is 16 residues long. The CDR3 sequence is CASSPRGGGPEETQYF. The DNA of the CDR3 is TGTGCCAGCAGCCCACGAGGGGGGGGGCCTGAAGAGACCCAGTACTTC.

The CDR3 is CASSAQGGINQPQHF. The CDR3 bases are TGTGCCAGCAGCGCACAGGGGGGGATCAATCAGCCCCAGCATTTT. The chain joins TRBV11-2 to TRBJ1-5; the match to TRBD1 covers 8 bases. The CDR3 runs to 15 residues. Losses at the gene ends were 5 bases for V and 3 bases for J; bases not matched to a gene: 6. The germline gives CDR1 SGHAT, CDR2 FQNNGV.

The CDR3 DNA sequence: TGCAGCGTGGGGGGGCCCGACACTGAAGCTTTCTTT. It translates to CSVGGPDTEAFF. The gene calls are TRBV29-1 and TRBJ1-1, with D possibly being TRBD1 (6 bases). The CDR3 spans 12 residues. V was clipped by 6 bases and J by 3 bases, with 11 bases between them. Germline V CDR1 and CDR2: SQVTM, ANQGSEA.

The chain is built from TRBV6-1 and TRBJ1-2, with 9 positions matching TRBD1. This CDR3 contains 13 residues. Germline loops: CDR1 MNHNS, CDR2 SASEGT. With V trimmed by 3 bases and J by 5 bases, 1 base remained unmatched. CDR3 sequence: CASSETGGYGYTF. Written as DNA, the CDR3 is TGTGCCAGCAGTGAGACAGGGGGATATGGCTACACCTTC.

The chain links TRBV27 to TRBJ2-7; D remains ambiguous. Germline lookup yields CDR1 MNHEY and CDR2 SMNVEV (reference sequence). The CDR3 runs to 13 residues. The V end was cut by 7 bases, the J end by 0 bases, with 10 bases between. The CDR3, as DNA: TGTGCCAGCAAAGAGGTGGGCTCCTACGAGCAGTACTTC. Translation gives CASKEVGSYEQYF.

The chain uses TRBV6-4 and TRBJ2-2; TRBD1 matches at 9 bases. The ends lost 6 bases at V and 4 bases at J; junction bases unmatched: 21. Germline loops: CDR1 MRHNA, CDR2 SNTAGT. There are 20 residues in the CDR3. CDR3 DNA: TGTGCCAGCAGCGGTCCGACCGGGACAGGGCACTCGGAAGGCACCGGGGAGCTGTTTTTT. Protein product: CASSGPTGTGHSEGTGELFF.

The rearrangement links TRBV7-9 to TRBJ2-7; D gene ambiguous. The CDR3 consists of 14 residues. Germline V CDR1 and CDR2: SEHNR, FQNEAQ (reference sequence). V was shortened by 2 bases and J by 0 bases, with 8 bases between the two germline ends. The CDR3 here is CASSLHTSSYEQYF. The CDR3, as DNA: TGTGCCAGCAGCTTACACACCTCCTCCTACGAGCAGTACTTC.

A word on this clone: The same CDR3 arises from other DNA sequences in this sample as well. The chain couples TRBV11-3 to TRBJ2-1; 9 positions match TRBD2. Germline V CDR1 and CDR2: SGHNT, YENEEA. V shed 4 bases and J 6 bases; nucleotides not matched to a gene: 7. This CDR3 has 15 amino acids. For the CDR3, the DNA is TGTGCCAGCAGCTCGGCGGGAGGGTCTCTCAATGAGCAGTTCTTC. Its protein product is CASSSAGGSLNEQFF. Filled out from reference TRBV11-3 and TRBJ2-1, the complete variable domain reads EAGVVQSPRYKIIEKKQPVAFWCNPISGHNTLYWYLQNLGQGPELLIRYENEEAVDDSQLPKDRFSAERLKGVDSTLKIQPAELGDSAVYLCASSSAGGSLNEQFFGPGTRLTVL.

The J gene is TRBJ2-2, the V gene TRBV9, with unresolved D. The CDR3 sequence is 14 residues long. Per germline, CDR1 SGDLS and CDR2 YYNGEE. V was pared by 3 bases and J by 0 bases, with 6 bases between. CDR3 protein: CASSASSNTGELFF. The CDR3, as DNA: TGTGCCAGCAGCGCCTCGTCGAACACCGGGGAGCTGTTTTTT.

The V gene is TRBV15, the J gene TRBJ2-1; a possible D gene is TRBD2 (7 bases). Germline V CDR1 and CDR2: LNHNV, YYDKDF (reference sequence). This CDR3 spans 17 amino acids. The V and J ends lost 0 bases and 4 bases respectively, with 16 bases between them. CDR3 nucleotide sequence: TGTGCCACCAGCAGAGATAGGGGGGGACACCCTTACAATGAGCAGTTCTTC. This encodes CATSRDRGGHPYNEQFF. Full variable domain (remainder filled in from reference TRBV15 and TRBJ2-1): DAMVIQNPRYQVTQFGKPVTLSCSQTLNHNVMYWYQQKSSQAPKLLFHYYDKDFNNEADTPDNFQSRRPNTSFCFLDIRSPGLGDTAMYLCATSRDRGGHPYNEQFFGPGTRLTVL.

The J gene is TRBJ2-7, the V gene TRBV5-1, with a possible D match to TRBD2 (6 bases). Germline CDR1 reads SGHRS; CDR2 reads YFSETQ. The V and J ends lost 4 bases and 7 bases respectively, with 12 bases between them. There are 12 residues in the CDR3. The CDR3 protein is CASSPGAGEQYF. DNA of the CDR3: TGCGCCAGCAGCCCAGGTGCGGGGGAGCAGTACTTC.

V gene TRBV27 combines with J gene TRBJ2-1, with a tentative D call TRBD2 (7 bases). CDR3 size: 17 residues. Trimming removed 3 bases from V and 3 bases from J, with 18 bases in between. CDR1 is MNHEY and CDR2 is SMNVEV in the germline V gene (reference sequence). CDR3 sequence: CASSFTPAGAVYNEQFF. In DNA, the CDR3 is TGTGCCAGCAGTTTCACCCCTGCGGGGGCCGTCTACAATGAGCAGTTCTTC.

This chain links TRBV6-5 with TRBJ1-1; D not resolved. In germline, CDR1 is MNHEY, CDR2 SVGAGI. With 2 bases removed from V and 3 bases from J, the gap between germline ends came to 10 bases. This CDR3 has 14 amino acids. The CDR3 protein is CASSYGQRDTEAFF. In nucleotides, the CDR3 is TGTGCCAGCAGTTACGGGCAGAGAGACACTGAAGCTTTCTTT.

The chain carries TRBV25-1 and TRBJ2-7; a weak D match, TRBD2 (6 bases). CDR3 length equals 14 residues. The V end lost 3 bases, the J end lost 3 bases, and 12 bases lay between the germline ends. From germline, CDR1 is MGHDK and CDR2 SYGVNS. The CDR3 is CASSDRREDYEQYF. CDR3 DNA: TGTGCCAGCAGTGATCGGCGGGAAGACTACGAGCAGTACTTC.

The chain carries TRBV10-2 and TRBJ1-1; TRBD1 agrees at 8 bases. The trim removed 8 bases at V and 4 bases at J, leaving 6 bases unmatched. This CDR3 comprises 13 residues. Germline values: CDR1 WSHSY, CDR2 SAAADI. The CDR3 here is CASGGQGITEAFF. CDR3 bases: TGCGCCAGCGGAGGACAGGGTATCACTGAAGCTTTCTTT.

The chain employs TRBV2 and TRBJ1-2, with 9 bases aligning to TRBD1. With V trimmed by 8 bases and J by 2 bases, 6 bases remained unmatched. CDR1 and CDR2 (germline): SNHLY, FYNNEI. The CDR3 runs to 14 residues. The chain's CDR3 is CASLNDRGNYGYTF. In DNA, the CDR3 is TGTGCCAGCCTCAATGACAGGGGGAACTATGGCTACACCTTC.

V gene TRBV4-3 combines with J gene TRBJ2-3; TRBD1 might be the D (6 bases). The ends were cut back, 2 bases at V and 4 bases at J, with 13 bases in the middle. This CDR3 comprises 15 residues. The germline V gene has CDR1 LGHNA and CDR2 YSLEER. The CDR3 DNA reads TGCGCCAGCAGCCAAACAGGGCTCGGGGCAGATACGCAGTATTTT. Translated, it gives CASSQTGLGADTQYF.

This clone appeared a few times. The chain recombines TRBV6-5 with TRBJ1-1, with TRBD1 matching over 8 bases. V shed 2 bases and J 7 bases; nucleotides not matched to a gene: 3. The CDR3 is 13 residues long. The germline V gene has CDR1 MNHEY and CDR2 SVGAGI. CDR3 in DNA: TGTGCCAGCAGTTACGGACAGGGTAATGAAGCTTTCTTT. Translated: CASSYGQGNEAFF.

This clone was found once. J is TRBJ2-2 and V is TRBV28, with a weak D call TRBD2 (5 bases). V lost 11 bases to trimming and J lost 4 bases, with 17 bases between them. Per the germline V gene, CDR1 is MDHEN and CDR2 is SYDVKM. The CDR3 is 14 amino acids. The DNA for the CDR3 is TGTGCCCTGGGTCGCGGGCTGGTCACCGGGGAGCTGTTTTTT. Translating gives CALGRGLVTGELFF.

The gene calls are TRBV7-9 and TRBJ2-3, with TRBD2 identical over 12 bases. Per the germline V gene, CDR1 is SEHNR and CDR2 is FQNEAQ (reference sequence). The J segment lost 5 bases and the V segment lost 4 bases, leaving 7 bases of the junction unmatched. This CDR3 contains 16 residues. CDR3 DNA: TGTGCCAGCAGCTGGCGACTAGCGGGAGATGGAGATACGCAGTATTTT. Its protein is CASSWRLAGDGDTQYF.

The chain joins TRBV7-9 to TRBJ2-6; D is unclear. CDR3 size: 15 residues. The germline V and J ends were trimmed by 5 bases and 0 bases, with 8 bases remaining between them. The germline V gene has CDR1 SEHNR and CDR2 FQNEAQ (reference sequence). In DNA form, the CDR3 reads TGTGCCAGCAGCCCTCACAGCTCTGGGGCCAACGTCCTGACTTTC. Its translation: CASSPHSSGANVLTF.